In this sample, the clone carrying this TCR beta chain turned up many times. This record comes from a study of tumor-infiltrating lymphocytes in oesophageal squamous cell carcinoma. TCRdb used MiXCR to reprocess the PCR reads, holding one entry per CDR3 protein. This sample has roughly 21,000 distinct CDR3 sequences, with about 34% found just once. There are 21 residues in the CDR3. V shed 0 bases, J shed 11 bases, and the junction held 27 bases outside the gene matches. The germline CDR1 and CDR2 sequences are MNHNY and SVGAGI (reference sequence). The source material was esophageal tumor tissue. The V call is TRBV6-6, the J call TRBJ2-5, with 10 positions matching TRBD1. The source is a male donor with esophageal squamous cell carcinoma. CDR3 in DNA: TGTGCCAGCAGTTACTCGATACTAGGGACAGGGGCTCTACAGTTGGGCAATGAGCAGTACTTC. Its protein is CASSYSILGTGALQLGNEQYF.